The 18 T cell receptor beta chains below were found in one sample sequenced in a study of blood T cell repertoires in COVID-19. The method was immunoSEQ multiplex PCR; TCRdb's version includes in-frame clones alone and lacks a portion of them. The data contain roughly 32,000 clones, around 86% of them singletons. Sequencing was done on a sample of peripheral blood. These receptors were obtained from a man aged 60 to 75 with active COVID-19.

J is TRBJ1-5 and V is TRBV19, with 8 bases fitting TRBD1. With V trimmed by 1 base and J by 4 bases, 6 bases remained unmatched. CDR1 and CDR2 from the germline V gene are LNHDA and SQIVND (reference sequence). The CDR3 runs to 16 residues. CDR3 amino acids: CASSIGTGGWNQPQHF. CDR3 nucleotide sequence: TGTGCCAGTAGTATAGGTACAGGGGGTTGGAATCAGCCCCAGCATTTT. Filled out from reference TRBV19 and TRBJ1-5, the complete variable domain reads DGGITQSPKYLFRKEGQNVTLSCEQNLNHDAMYWYRQDPGQGLRLIYYSQIVNDFQKGDIAEGYSVSREKKESFPLTVTSAQKNPTAFYLCASSIGTGGWNQPQHFGDGTRLSIL.

The CDR3 is CASSQSSVTLAKNIQYF. CDR3 bases: TGTGCCAGCAGCCAGAGTAGCGTGACATTAGCCAAAAACATTCAGTACTTC. V is TRBV3-1 (or the pseudogene TRBV3-2) and J is TRBJ2-4; possible D gene TRBD2, 5 bases. The CDR3 runs to 17 residues. V lost 3 bases and J 0 bases, leaving 15 bases between the germline ends. Looked up from germline, CDR1 is LGHDT and CDR2 is YNNKEL (reference sequence).

The V and J genes are TRBV6-6 and TRBJ2-1, with TRBD2 matching 8 bases. Trimming removed 7 bases from V and 2 bases from J; junction bases left unmatched: 10. CDR3 length: 16 residues. The germline V gene encodes CDR1 MNHNY and CDR2 SVGAGI (reference sequence). CDR3 protein: CASTPGRGGAYNEQFF. For the CDR3, the DNA is TGTGCCAGCACCCCGGGACGGGGGGGGGCCTACAATGAGCAGTTCTTC.

The rearrangement joins TRBV18 to TRBJ2-1, with TRBD2 identical over 10 bases. The germline V gene encodes CDR1 KGHSH and CDR2 LQKENI. J was trimmed by 6 bases and V by 3 bases; bases with no gene match: 5. The CDR3 contains 15 residues. CDR3 nucleotides: TGTGCCAGCTCACCTGATAGCGGGGGGACCAATGAGCAGTTCTTC. Its translation is CASSPDSGGTNEQFF.

In its sample, this clone was seen once. V and J are TRBV9 and TRBJ1-4; D perhaps matches TRBD1 (6 bases). Trimming removed 3 bases from V and 0 bases from J, with 9 bases in between. This CDR3 has 15 amino acids. Per germline, CDR1 SGDLS and CDR2 YYNGEE. The CDR3 nucleotides are TGTGCCAGCAGCGCTCAGGGGACAACTAATGAAAAACTGTTTTTT. Translated, it gives CASSAQGTTNEKLFF.

V usage is TRBV19 and J usage is TRBJ2-1, with TRBD2 matching 12 bases. Germline-derived CDR1 and CDR2 are LNHDA and SQIVND (reference sequence). Unmatched junction bases numbered 8, after V lost 7 bases and J lost 4 bases. The CDR3 totals 16 residues. The CDR3 reads CASTGLAGTQYNEQFF. The CDR3 region has the DNA TGTGCCAGTACCGGACTAGCGGGGACCCAATACAATGAGCAGTTCTTC. Based on the CDR3 plus reference TRBV19 and TRBJ2-1, the full variable domain is DGGITQSPKYLFRKEGQNVTLSCEQNLNHDAMYWYRQDPGQGLRLIYYSQIVNDFQKGDIAEGYSVSREKKESFPLTVTSAQKNPTAFYLCASTGLAGTQYNEQFFGPGTRLTVL.

The chain combines TRBV10-3 with TRBJ2-5; 8 nucleotides align to TRBD2. Germline CDR1 reads ENHRY; CDR2 reads SYGVKD. V trimming: 6 bases; J trimming: 3 bases; junction bases outside the gene matches: 6. This CDR3 comprises 14 residues. The CDR3 sequence: CAISQGTSEETQYF. CDR3 DNA: TGTGCCATCAGCCAGGGGACTAGTGAAGAGACCCAGTACTTC.

This rearrangement joins TRBV5-5 to TRBJ2-7, with TRBD2 matching over 8 bases. The CDR3 extends over 15 amino acids. In germline, CDR1 is SGHKS, CDR2 YYEKEE (reference sequence). Losses at the gene ends were 2 bases for V and 7 bases for J; bases not matched to a gene: 11. The chain's CDR3 is CASSFMTSENLEQYF. Here the CDR3 DNA reads TGTGCCAGCAGCTTTATGACTAGCGAAAACCTGGAGCAGTACTTC.

This chain uses TRBV5-8 with TRBJ2-1, with TRBD2 matching over 7 bases. Germline V gene data show CDR1 as SGHTS and CDR2 as YDEGEE. This CDR3 region has 17 residues. J gave up 9 bases and V 0 bases, and 15 bases lay outside the gene matches. The CDR3: CASSLGSSGIFSGEQFF. The CDR3 DNA sequence: TGTGCCAGCAGCTTGGGGTCCAGCGGGATTTTTAGTGGTGAGCAGTTCTTC.

The V gene is TRBV4-2, the J gene TRBJ2-1; D remains ambiguous. Per germline, CDR1 LGHNA and CDR2 YNFKEQ. CDR3 length: 18 residues. Deletions cut 0 bases from V and 4 bases from J, with 19 bases between. The CDR3: CASSQDRPSSSIYNEQFF. The CDR3 DNA follows: TGTGCCAGCAGCCAAGATCGGCCCTCTAGTTCGATTTACAATGAGCAGTTCTTC.

Regarding this clone: The sample holds other DNA sequences that translate to the same CDR3. The gene calls are TRBV5-5 and TRBJ1-4; the match to TRBD1 covers 7 bases. V shed 3 bases, J shed 0 bases, and the junction held 5 bases outside the gene matches. This CDR3 has 16 amino acids. CDR1 and CDR2 (germline): SGHKS, YYEKEE (reference sequence). CDR3 amino acids: CASSYGQAATNEKLFF. As DNA, the CDR3 is TGTGCCAGCAGCTACGGACAGGCGGCAACTAATGAAAAACTGTTTTTT.

This chain connects TRBV3-1 (or the pseudogene TRBV3-2) to TRBJ2-2; maybe TRBD2 (5 bases). The V gene lost 5 bases and the J gene lost 4 bases, with 5 bases spanning the gap. There are 12 residues in the CDR3. Germline values: CDR1 LGHDT, CDR2 YNNKEL (reference sequence). CDR3 sequence: CASSGSTGELFF. The CDR3 DNA sequence: TGTGCCAGCAGCGGGAGCACCGGGGAGCTGTTTTTT.

The V and J genes are TRBV14 and TRBJ2-3; 10 nucleotides align to TRBD1. This CDR3 region has 18 residues. The germline V gene has CDR1 SGHDN and CDR2 FVKESK. Losses at the gene ends were 2 bases for V and 4 bases for J; bases not matched to a gene: 12. The CDR3 region is CASSQRLPGQGRADTQYF. The CDR3 DNA is TGTGCCAGCAGCCAAAGACTTCCGGGACAGGGGAGGGCAGATACGCAGTATTTT. Filled out from reference TRBV14 and TRBJ2-3, the complete variable domain reads EAGVTQFPSHSVIEKGQTVTLRCDPISGHDNLYWYRRVMGKEIKFLLHFVKESKQDESGMPNNRFLAERTGGTYSTLKVQPAELEDSGVYFCASSQRLPGQGRADTQYFGPGTRLTVL.

The V call is TRBV6-5, the J call TRBJ1-3; 10 bases match TRBD1. CDR3 length equals 13 residues. Germline trimming cut 7 bases from V and 9 bases from J; bases unmatched to any gene: 6. CDR1 and CDR2 from the germline V gene are MNHEY and SVGAGI. CDR3 residues: CASTRQGAGTIYF. The DNA of the CDR3 is TGTGCCAGCACCCGACAGGGGGCAGGCACCATATATTTT.

This chain links TRBV6-2 or TRBV6-3 with TRBJ2-5; TRBD2 matches at 9 bases. CDR3 size: 17 residues. Germline V lookup: CDR1 MNHEY, CDR2 SVGEGT. J was trimmed by 5 bases and V by 0 bases; bases with no gene match: 10. The DNA for the CDR3 is TGTGCCAGCAGTTACTCGAAAGGCGGGGGGGCCCGGGAGACCCAGTACTTC. Amino acid sequence: CASSYSKGGGARETQYF.

The chain carries TRBV20-1 and TRBJ2-1; TRBD2 agrees at 8 bases. The trim removed 3 bases at V and 10 bases at J, leaving 8 bases unmatched. This CDR3 has 13 amino acids. Germline-derived CDR1 and CDR2 are DFQATT and SNEGSKA (reference sequence). The CDR3 coding sequence is TGCAGTGCTAGTACTAGCGGCCCCCAGGAGCAGTTCTTC. Translating it yields CSASTSGPQEQFF.

V is TRBV2 and J is TRBJ1-1, with a weak D call TRBD1 (6 bases). This CDR3 contains 10 residues. Per the germline V gene, CDR1 is SNHLY and CDR2 is FYNNEI. V lost 7 bases and J lost 11, with 11 bases in between. This CDR3 reads CASNTGLAFF. The CDR3 DNA follows: TGTGCCAGCAACACAGGGTTGGCTTTCTTT.

The V call is TRBV5-1, the J call TRBJ2-7, with D possibly being TRBD1 (5 bases). V was shortened by 1 base and J by 4 bases, with 15 bases between the two germline ends. The CDR3 sequence is 15 residues long. CDR1 is SGHRS, CDR2 YFSETQ, per germline. This chain's CDR3 is CASSLRPGSVYEQYF. Written as DNA, the CDR3 is TGCGCCAGCAGCTTGCGGCCAGGGTCGGTTTACGAGCAGTACTTC.